Listed here are 14 T cell receptor beta chains from one sample, sequenced in a study of blood T cell repertoires in COVID-19. The table came from immunoSEQ multiplex PCR; TCRdb's copy has only in-frame clones and leaves some out. The sample consists of about 190,000 clones, roughly 80% of them appearing once. Sequenced: peripheral blood. These receptors were taken from a woman aged 50 to 60 with acute or convalescent COVID-19.

The chain is built from TRBV5-1 and TRBJ2-7; a possible D gene is TRBD1 (6 bases). Germline V gene sequence: CDR1 SGHRS, CDR2 YFSETQ. Between the trimmed V and J ends, which lost 5 bases and 1 base, there was a span of 16 bases. There are 15 residues in the CDR3. The CDR3: CASRKGHHLSYEQYF. The CDR3 bases are TGCGCCAGCAGGAAGGGACACCACTTATCCTACGAGCAGTACTTC.

The V call is TRBV7-8, the J call TRBJ2-1; the match to TRBD2 covers 7 bases. The germline gives CDR1 SGHVS, CDR2 FQNEAQ. The trim removed 5 bases at V and 4 bases at J, leaving 11 bases unmatched. The CDR3 totals 16 residues. For the CDR3, the DNA is TGTGCCAGCAGCCCTCGGGGCAGCGGGACTTACAATGAGCAGTTCTTC. It yields the protein CASSPRGSGTYNEQFF.

This chain joins TRBV6-5 and TRBJ2-1, with D possibly matching TRBD2 (6 bases). The germline V and J ends were trimmed by 10 bases and 10 bases, with 26 bases remaining between them. CDR1 and CDR2 from the germline V gene are MNHEY and SVGAGI. The CDR3 has 15 amino acids. The CDR3 sequence: CATKMVAAPAEEQFF. CDR3 in DNA: TGTGCCACCAAGATGGTAGCGGCCCCAGCCGAGGAGCAGTTCTTC.

A few counts support this clone. The chain recombines TRBV2 with TRBJ1-5; TRBD1 matches 8 bases. J gave up 0 bases and V 6 bases, and 10 bases lay outside the gene matches. The CDR3 is 17 residues long. Germline V gene sequence: CDR1 SNHLY, CDR2 FYNNEI. The CDR3 sequence: CASRGGTGPYSNQPQHF. In DNA form, the CDR3 reads TGTGCCAGCAGAGGTGGGACAGGCCCTTATAGCAATCAGCCCCAGCATTTT.

The chain recombines TRBV19 with TRBJ1-1, with D unclear. V lost 6 bases, J lost 4 bases, and 18 bases lay in between. The V gene's germline CDR1 is LNHDA and CDR2 SQIVND (reference sequence). This CDR3 is 15 amino acids long. DNA for the CDR3: TGTGCCAGTAGCCCCCCGGGAGGTGGACGCACTGAAGCTTTCTTT. Protein product: CASSPPGGGRTEAFF. The full variable domain, in which reference TRBV19 and TRBJ1-1 provide the parts outside the CDR3, is DGGITQSPKYLFRKEGQNVTLSCEQNLNHDAMYWYRQDPGQGLRLIYYSQIVNDFQKGDIAEGYSVSREKKESFPLTVTSAQKNPTAFYLCASSPPGGGRTEAFFGQGTRLTVV.

The chain is built from TRBV9 and TRBJ1-2, with 7 bases matching TRBD1. Germline V gives CDR1 SGDLS, CDR2 YYNGEE. V lost 4 bases, J lost 2 bases, and 8 bases stayed unmatched. The CDR3 spans 15 residues. CDR3 sequence reads: CASSFRDSPNYGYTF. DNA for the CDR3: TGTGCCAGCAGCTTCCGGGACAGTCCAAACTATGGCTACACCTTC. The whole variable domain, remainder taken from reference TRBV9 and TRBJ1-2, is DSGVTQTPKHLITATGQRVTLRCSPRSGDLSVYWYQQSLDQGLQFLIQYYNGEERAKGNILERFSAQQFPDLHSELNLSSLELGDSALYFCASSFRDSPNYGYTFGSGTRLTVV.

The chain links TRBV6-6 to TRBJ2-3; D may be TRBD1 (5 bases). V gave up 6 bases and J gave up 0 bases, with 13 bases separating them. The CDR3 loop spans 15 amino acids. Germline lookup yields CDR1 MNHNY and CDR2 SVGAGI (reference sequence). The CDR3 protein is CASSPRDRSTDTQYF. In nucleotides, the CDR3 is TGTGCCAGCAGCCCCAGGGATAGGAGCACAGATACGCAGTATTTT.

This clone was counted only a few times. The CDR3 sequence: CASSLRAGSTGEQFF. DNA for the CDR3: TGTGCCAGCAGCTTACGGGCCGGGAGTACTGGTGAGCAGTTCTTC. The chain combines TRBV7-8 with TRBJ2-1, with TRBD2 as a possible D gene (6 bases). Germline-derived CDR1 and CDR2 are SGHVS and FQNEAQ. Deletions cut 2 bases from V and 9 bases from J, with 17 bases between. This CDR3 spans 15 amino acids.

The sample holds a few counts of this clone. The chain is built from TRBV9 and TRBJ2-7; D call uncertain. The V gene's germline CDR1 is SGDLS and CDR2 YYNGEE. The CDR3 runs to 12 residues. Trimming took off 9 bases at V and 3 bases at J, with 13 bases between the two ends. The CDR3: CATLEIHYEQYF. CDR3 sequence (DNA): TGTGCCACGTTAGAAATCCACTACGAGCAGTACTTC.

This chain connects TRBV7-9 to TRBJ1-1; D is unresolved. The CDR3 covers 13 residues. V lost 2 bases, J lost 1 base, and 5 bases lay in between. In germline, CDR1 is SEHNR, CDR2 FQNEAQ (reference sequence). CDR3 amino acids: CASSLYPNTEAFF. The CDR3 DNA reads TGTGCCAGCAGCTTATATCCGAACACTGAAGCTTTCTTT.

J is TRBJ2-7 and V is TRBV18, with a possible D match to TRBD1 (6 bases). The length of the CDR3 is 14 residues. The germline V and J ends were trimmed by 5 bases and 2 bases, with 13 bases remaining between them. Germline CDR1 and CDR2: KGHSH and LQKENI. The CDR3 nucleotides are TGTGCCAGCTCAATCTCACAGGGACCCTACGAGCAGTACTTC. The encoded protein is CASSISQGPYEQYF.

The chain couples TRBV6-5 to TRBJ1-6; D perhaps matches TRBD1 (6 bases). The V end lost 1 base, the J end lost 7 bases, and 14 bases lay between the germline ends. In germline, CDR1 is MNHEY, CDR2 SVGAGI. The CDR3 runs to 16 residues. CDR3 in amino acids: CASSYFARGTNSPLHF. CDR3 nucleotides: TGTGCCAGCAGTTACTTTGCCAGGGGAACGAATTCACCCCTCCACTTT.

J is TRBJ2-7 and V is TRBV19, with D uncertain. Trimming left V 5 bases short and J 0 bases short, with 8 bases between. This CDR3 has 13 residues. CDR1 LNHDA and CDR2 SQIVND come from the germline V gene (reference sequence). CDR3 sequence: CASSAGSSYEQYF. The CDR3 DNA reads TGTGCCAGTAGTGCCGGGTCCTCCTACGAGCAGTACTTC.

This clone was observed a handful of times. The V and J genes are TRBV24-1 and TRBJ2-2; the D gene is possibly TRBD2 (5 bases). Trimming removed 3 bases from V and 3 bases from J, with 19 bases in between. The germline CDR1 and CDR2 sequences are KGHDR and SFDVKD. This CDR3 contains 18 residues. The chain's CDR3 is CATSDPSLPVKDTGELFF. The CDR3 DNA sequence: TGTGCCACCAGTGATCCTAGCCTCCCGGTAAAGGACACCGGGGAGCTGTTTTTT.